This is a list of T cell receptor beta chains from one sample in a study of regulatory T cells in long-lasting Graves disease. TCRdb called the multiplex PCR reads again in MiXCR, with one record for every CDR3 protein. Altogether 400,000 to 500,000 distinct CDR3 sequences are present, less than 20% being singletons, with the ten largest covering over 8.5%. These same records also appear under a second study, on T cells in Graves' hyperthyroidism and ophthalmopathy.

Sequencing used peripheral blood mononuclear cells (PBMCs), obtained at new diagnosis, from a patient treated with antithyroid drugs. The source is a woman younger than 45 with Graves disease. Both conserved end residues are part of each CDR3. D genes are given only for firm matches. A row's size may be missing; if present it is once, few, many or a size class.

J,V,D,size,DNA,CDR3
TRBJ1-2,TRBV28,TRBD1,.,TGTGCCGGACAGGACAGCGCCAACTATGGCTACACCTTC,CAGQDSANYGYTF
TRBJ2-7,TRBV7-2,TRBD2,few,TGTGCCAGCAGCAAGACTAGCGGCAACTCCTACGAGCAGTACTTC,CASSKTSGNSYEQYF
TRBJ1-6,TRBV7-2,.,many,TGTGCCAGCAGCTTCCCCGGGCAGTCCTATAATTCACCCCTCCACTTT,CASSFPGQSYNSPLHF
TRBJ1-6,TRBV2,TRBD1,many,TGTGCCAGCAGGGGGGACAGCGGAGAACCCTCCTTT,CASRGDSGEPSF
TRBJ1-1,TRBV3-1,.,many,TGTGCCAGCAGCCAAGTGTCGAACACTGAAGCTTTCTTT,CASSQVSNTEAFF
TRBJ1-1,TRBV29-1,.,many,TGCAGCGTTGGGAAAAGCCGTAACACTGAAGCTTTCTTT,CSVGKSRNTEAFF
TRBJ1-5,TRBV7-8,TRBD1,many,TGTGCCAGCAGCCGGGACAGGGCGGCCAATCAGCCCCAGCATTTT,CASSRDRAANQPQHF
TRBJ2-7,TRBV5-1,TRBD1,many,TGCGCCAGCAGCGACCACCGGGACAGTACCTACGAGCAGTACTTC,CASSDHRDSTYEQYF
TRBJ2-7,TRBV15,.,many,TGTGCCACCAGCAGAGATGCGGAAAGGGGGGACGAGCAGTACTTC,CATSRDAERGDEQYF
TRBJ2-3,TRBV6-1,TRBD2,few,TGTGCCAGCAGTCTTACTAGCGGACGTATTTACACAGATACGCAGTATTTT,CASSLTSGRIYTDTQYF
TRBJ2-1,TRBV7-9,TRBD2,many,TGTGCCAGCAGCTCTACTAGCGGGAGCTCCTACAATGAGCAGTTCTTC,CASSSTSGSSYNEQFF
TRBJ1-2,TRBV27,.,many,TGTGCCAGCAGTTATAGCGGATTAGCCTATGGCTACACCTTC,CASSYSGLAYGYTF
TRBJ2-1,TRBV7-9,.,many,TGTGCCAGCAGCCCCCGGGACTGGGAGTACAATGAGCAGTTCTTC,CASSPRDWEYNEQFF
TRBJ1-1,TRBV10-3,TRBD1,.,TGTGCCATCAGTGAAGACAGGGTGAACACTGAAGCTTTCTTT,CAISEDRVNTEAFF
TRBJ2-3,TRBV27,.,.,TGTGCCAGCAGCAATCGACTAACCGCCTCTAATACGCAGTATTTT,CASSNRLTASNTQYF
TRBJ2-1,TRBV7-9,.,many,TGTGCCAGCAGCTTTGGGACGTATGACAATGAGCAGTTCTTC,CASSFGTYDNEQFF
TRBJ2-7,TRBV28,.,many,TGTGCCAGCACCCTAAGACTCGGAAGCTCCTACGAGCAGTACTTC,CASTLRLGSSYEQYF
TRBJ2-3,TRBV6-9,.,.,TGTGCCAGCAGTTATCGGACAGCAGATACGCAGTATTTT,CASSYRTADTQYF
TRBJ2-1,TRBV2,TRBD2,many,TGTGCCAGCAGCAAGACTAGCGGGAGAAATAATGAGCAGTTCTTC,CASSKTSGRNNEQFF
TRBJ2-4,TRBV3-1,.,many,TGTGCCAGCAGCCAAGATGGCGGAAACATTCAGTACTTC,CASSQDGGNIQYF
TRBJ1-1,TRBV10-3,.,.,TGTGCCGTCATGCGTAGGGGGGGCGCGGGAAACACTGAAGCTTTCTTT,CAVMRRGGAGNTEAFF
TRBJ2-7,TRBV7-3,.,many,TGTGCCAGCAGCCCGGGACTTCTCAACTACGAGCAGTACTTC,CASSPGLLNYEQYF
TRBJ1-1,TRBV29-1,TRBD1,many,TGCAGCGTTGGGGGGGACAGGGGCCAGAACACTGAAGCTTTCTTT,CSVGGDRGQNTEAFF
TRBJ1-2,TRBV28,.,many,TGTGCCAGCAGTTTATCAGGGTCCTATGGCTACACCTTC,CASSLSGSYGYTF
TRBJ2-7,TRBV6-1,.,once,TGTGCCAGCAGCCCAATCTCCTACGGGCAGTACTTC,CASSPISYGQYF
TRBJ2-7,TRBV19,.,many,TGTGCCAGTAGTATGGGTCCTGCCCCCTACGAGCAGTACTTC,CASSMGPAPYEQYF
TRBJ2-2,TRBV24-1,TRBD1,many,TGTGCCACCAGTGATTTTATACCGGGACAGACCAGGGGCCGGGAGCTGTTTTTT,CATSDFIPGQTRGRELFF
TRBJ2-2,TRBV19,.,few,TGTGCCAGTATGTTCCTCTCGAACACCGGGGAGCTGTTTTTT,CASMFLSNTGELFF
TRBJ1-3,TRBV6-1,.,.,TGTGCCAGCGGCCCCTTGAGGGGAACCATATATTTT,CASGPLRGTIYF
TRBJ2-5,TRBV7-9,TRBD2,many,TGTGCCAGCAGCTCGACTAGCGGGAAAGAGACCCAGTACTTC,CASSSTSGKETQYF
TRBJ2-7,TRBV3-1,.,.,TGTACCAGCAGCCAGCCCACCAGAAGCTACGAGCAGTACTTC,CTSSQPTRSYEQYF
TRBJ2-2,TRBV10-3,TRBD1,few,TGTGCCACCAGAAACCAGGACAGGGCAATGTCCACCGGGGAGCTGTTTTTT,CATRNQDRAMSTGELFF
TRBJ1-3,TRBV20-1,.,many,TGCAGTGCTAGATCCCCGGGCCAACGAAACACCATATATTTT,CSARSPGQRNTIYF
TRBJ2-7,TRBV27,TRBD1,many,TGTGCCAGCAGTTCCCCCCGGGACAGGGGAAACGAGCAGTACTTC,CASSSPRDRGNEQYF
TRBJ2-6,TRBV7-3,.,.,TGTGCCAGCAGCTTACGAAGGGCCAACGTCCTGACTTTC,CASSLRRANVLTF
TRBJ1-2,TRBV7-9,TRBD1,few,TGTGCCAGCAGCTTCCGGGACAGGGGGCATGGCTACACCTTC,CASSFRDRGHGYTF
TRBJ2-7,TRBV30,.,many,TGTGCCTGGAGTGTCGGTGGGAGTAGGGGCGAGCAGTACTTC,CAWSVGGSRGEQYF
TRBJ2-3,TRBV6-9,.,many,TGTGCCAGCAGTTACCAACGGACAGGGAGGGCAGATACGCAGTATTTT,CASSYQRTGRADTQYF
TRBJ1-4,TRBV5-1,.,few,TGCGCCAGCAGCTTGGAGAGAGGCCCGAATGAAAAACTGTTTTTT,CASSLERGPNEKLFF
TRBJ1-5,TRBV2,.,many,TGTGCCAGCTTGGGGGCAGAGTATAGCAATCAGCCCCAGCATTTT,CASLGAEYSNQPQHF
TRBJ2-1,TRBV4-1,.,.,TGCGCCAGCAGCCAAGACGTGATAGCTCCCAATGAGCAGTTCTTC,CASSQDVIAPNEQFF
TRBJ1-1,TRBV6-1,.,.,TGTGCCAGCATGTGGTGGGGGGCCGACACTGAAGCTTTCTTT,CASMWWGADTEAFF
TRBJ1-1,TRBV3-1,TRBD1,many,TGTGCCAGCAGCCACGAGACAGGGATAAGTGGCGAAGCTTTCTTT,CASSHETGISGEAFF
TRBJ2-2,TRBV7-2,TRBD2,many,TGTGCCAGCAGCTTAGCGTCACTAGCGATCACCGGGGAGCTGTTTTTT,CASSLASLAITGELFF
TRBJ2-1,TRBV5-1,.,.,TGCGCCAGCAGCCCGAGAAGGCTCCTACCGGGGGATGAGCAGTTCTTC,CASSPRRLLPGDEQFF